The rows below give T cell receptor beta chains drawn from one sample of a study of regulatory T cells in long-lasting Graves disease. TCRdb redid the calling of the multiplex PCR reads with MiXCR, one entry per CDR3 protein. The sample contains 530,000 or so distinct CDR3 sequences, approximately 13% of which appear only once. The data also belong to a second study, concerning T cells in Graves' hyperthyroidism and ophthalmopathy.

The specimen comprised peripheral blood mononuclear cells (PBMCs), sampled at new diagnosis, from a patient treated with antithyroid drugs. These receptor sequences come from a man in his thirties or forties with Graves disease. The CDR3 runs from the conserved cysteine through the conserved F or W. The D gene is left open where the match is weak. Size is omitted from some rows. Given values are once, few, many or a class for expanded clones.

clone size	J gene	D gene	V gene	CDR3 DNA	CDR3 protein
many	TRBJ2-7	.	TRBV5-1	TGCGCCAGCAGCTTGGAGCAGGGCCAAGGGTACGAGCAGTACTTC	CASSLEQGQGYEQYF
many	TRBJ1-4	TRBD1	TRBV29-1	TGCAGCGTCCTCCCACAGACAGGGGCCCCTAATAAACTGTTTTTT	CSVLPQTGAPNKLFF
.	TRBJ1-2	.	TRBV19	TGTGCCAGTAGTCTCAGGGTAGCTAACTATGGCTACACCTTC	CASSLRVANYGYTF
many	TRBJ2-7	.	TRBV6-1	TGTGCCAGCAGTCCGGGTCTGGGAACCTACGAGCAGTACTTC	CASSPGLGTYEQYF
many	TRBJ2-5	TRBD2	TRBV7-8	TGTGCCAGCAGCGGACGAAGCGGGACCCAAGAGACCCAGTACTTC	CASSGRSGTQETQYF
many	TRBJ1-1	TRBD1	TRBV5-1	TGCGCCAGCAGCACGGTAGGGACAGGGGGCCGGAACACTGAAGCTTTCTTT	CASSTVGTGGRNTEAFF
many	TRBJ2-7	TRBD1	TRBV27	TGTGCCAGCAGTTTACAGGGGGCTACCTACGAGCAGTACTTC	CASSLQGATYEQYF
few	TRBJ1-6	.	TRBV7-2	TGTGCCAGCAGCTTATTGGAGGCCTCGAATTCACCCCTCCACTTT	CASSLLEASNSPLHF
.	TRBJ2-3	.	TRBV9	TGTGCCAGCAGCGTAGACTGGGGGGACACAGATACGCAGTATTTT	CASSVDWGDTDTQYF
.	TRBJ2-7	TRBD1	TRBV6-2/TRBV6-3	TGTGCCAGCACCCTAGACGAGACAGGGGGGTACGGGCAGTACTTC	CASTLDETGGYGQYF
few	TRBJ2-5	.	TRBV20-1	TGCAGTGCTAGGCAGGGGTCGAGGGAGACCCAGTACTTC	CSARQGSRETQYF
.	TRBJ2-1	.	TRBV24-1	TGTGCCACCAGTGATTTAGGGGGAGCCCACAATGAGCAGTTCTTC	CATSDLGGAHNEQFF
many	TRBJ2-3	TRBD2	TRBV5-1	TGCGCCAGCAGCTTGGGATCTAGCGGGAGGACAGATACGCAGTATTTT	CASSLGSSGRTDTQYF
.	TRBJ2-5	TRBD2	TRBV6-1	TGTGCCAGCACTCGGGAGGGCCGCCAGACCCAGTACTTC	CASTREGRQTQYF
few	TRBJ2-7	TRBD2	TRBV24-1	TGTGCCACCAGTGAAGCTAGCGGAAACTACGAGCAGTACTTC	CATSEASGNYEQYF
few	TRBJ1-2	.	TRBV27	TGTGCCAGCGGCTGGCAGGGGTACTATGGCTACACCTTC	CASGWQGYYGYTF